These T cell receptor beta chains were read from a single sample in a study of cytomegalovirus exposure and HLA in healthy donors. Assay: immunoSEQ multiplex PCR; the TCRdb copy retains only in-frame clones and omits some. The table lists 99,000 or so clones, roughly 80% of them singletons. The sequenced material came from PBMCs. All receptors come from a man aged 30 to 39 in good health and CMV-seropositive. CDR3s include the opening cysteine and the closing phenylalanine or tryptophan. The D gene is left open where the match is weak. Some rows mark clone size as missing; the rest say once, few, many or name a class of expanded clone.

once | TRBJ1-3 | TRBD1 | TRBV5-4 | TGTGCCAGCAGCTTAGGAGGACAGGGGGCGACAAGAAACACCATATATTTT | CASSLGGQGATRNTIYF
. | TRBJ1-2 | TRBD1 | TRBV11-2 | TGTGCCAGCAGCTCGGGACAGGGAGACTATGGCTACACCTTC | CASSSGQGDYGYTF
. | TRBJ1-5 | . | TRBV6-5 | TGTGCCAGCAGTACAGGGTTCAGCAATCAGCCCCAGCATTTT | CASSTGFSNQPQHF
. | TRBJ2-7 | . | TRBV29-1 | TGCAGCGTTGTTCTAGGGGCCTACGAGCAGTACTTC | CSVVLGAYEQYF
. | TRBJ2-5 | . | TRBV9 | TGTGCCAGCAGCGTAGGAGGGGGACCTCAGAAGACCCAGTACTTC | CASSVGGGPQKTQYF
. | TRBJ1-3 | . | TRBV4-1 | TGCGCCAGCAGCCAAGATGGGGGCCCAACCTCTGGAAACACCATATATTTT | CASSQDGGPTSGNTIYF
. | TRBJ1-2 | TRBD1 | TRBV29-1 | TGCAGCGTCGGACAGGGGAATAGGTATGGCTACACCTTC | CSVGQGNRYGYTF
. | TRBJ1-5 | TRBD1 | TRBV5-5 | TGTGCCAGCAGCGAGGGACAGGGCCTTTTGAAGCCCCAGCATTTT | CASSEGQGLLKPQHF
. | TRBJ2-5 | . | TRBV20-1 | TGCAGTGCTACTTCCGGGGAGACCCAGTACTTC | CSATSGETQYF
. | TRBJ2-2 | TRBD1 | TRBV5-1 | TGCGCCAGCAGCCTAGGACAGGGGATACTTGGGGAGCTGTTTTTT | CASSLGQGILGELFF
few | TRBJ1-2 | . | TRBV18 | TGTGCCAGCTCAACCGGACAGACGATCTACTATGGCTACACCTTC | CASSTGQTIYYGYTF
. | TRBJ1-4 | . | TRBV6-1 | TGTGCCACGAATCATAGAGAGAGTAATGAAAAACTGTTTTTT | CATNHRESNEKLFF
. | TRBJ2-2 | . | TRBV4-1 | TGCGCCAGCAGCCAAGTCGCTAAGGGGCAGAGAACCGGGGAGCTGTTTTTT | CASSQVAKGQRTGELFF
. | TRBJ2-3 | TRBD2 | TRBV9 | TGTGCCAGCAGCCCCCACCCTTCGGGAGGCGGGAGGCTGGATACGCAGTATTTT | CASSPHPSGGGRLDTQYF
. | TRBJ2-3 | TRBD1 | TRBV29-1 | TGCAGCGTTTCGACAGGGATAACAGATACGCAGTATTTT | CSVSTGITDTQYF
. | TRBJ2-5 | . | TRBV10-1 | TGCGCCAGCGGGACACGGCGTGTCCAAGAGACCCAGTACTTC | CASGTRRVQETQYF
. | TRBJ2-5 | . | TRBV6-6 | TGTGCCAGCATAACGGGGGTCGGGCGGGGAGAGACCCAGTACTTC | CASITGVGRGETQYF
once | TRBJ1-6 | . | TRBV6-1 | TGTGCCAGCAGTGAAGTGCGGGGGTCCGGCTTCCTGGCCCCGCGGGTTCACCACTTT | CASSEVRGSGFLAPRVHHF
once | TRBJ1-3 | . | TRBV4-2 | TGTGCCAGCAGCCAAGAAGGCCAGGGCAGCCCTGGAAACACCATATATTTT | CASSQEGQGSPGNTIYF
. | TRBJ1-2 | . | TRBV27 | TGTGCCAGCAGTTCGACGGACCAGGCGGGGCAGGCACGGGGCTACACCTTC | CASSSTDQAGQARGYTF
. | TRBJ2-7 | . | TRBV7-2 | TGTGCCAGCAGCTCAGACAGGAACTCCTACGAGCAGTACTTC | CASSSDRNSYEQYF
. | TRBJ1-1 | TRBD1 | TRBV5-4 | TGTGCCAGCAGGGGGACAGATGACACTGAAGCTTTCTTT | CASRGTDDTEAFF
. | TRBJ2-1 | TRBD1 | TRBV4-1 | TGCGCCAGCAGCCGAACAGGGGTCCGGGACAATGAGCAGTTCTTC | CASSRTGVRDNEQFF
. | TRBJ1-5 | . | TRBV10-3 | TGTGCCATCAGCGACCCCCGACAGACAAATCAGCCCCAGCATTTT | CAISDPRQTNQPQHF
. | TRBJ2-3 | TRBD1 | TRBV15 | TGTGCCACCAGCAGAGATCCAGGGGGCGCACCCACAGATACGCAGTATTTT | CATSRDPGGAPTDTQYF
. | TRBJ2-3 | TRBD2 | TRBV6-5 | TGTGCCAGCAGCCCAGGGAGGGGCACAGATACGCAGTATTTT | CASSPGRGTDTQYF
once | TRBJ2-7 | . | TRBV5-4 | TGTGCCAGCAGCTTGGCCGGACAAGGGGACGAGCAGTACTTC | CASSLAGQGDEQYF
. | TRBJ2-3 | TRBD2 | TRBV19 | TGTGCCAGTAGTATAAGAGCGGGGATAACAGATACGCAGTATTTT | CASSIRAGITDTQYF
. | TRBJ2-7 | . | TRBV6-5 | TGTGCCAGCAGTTATGGCGGGGTCCTGCGCGAGCAGTACTTC | CASSYGGVLREQYF